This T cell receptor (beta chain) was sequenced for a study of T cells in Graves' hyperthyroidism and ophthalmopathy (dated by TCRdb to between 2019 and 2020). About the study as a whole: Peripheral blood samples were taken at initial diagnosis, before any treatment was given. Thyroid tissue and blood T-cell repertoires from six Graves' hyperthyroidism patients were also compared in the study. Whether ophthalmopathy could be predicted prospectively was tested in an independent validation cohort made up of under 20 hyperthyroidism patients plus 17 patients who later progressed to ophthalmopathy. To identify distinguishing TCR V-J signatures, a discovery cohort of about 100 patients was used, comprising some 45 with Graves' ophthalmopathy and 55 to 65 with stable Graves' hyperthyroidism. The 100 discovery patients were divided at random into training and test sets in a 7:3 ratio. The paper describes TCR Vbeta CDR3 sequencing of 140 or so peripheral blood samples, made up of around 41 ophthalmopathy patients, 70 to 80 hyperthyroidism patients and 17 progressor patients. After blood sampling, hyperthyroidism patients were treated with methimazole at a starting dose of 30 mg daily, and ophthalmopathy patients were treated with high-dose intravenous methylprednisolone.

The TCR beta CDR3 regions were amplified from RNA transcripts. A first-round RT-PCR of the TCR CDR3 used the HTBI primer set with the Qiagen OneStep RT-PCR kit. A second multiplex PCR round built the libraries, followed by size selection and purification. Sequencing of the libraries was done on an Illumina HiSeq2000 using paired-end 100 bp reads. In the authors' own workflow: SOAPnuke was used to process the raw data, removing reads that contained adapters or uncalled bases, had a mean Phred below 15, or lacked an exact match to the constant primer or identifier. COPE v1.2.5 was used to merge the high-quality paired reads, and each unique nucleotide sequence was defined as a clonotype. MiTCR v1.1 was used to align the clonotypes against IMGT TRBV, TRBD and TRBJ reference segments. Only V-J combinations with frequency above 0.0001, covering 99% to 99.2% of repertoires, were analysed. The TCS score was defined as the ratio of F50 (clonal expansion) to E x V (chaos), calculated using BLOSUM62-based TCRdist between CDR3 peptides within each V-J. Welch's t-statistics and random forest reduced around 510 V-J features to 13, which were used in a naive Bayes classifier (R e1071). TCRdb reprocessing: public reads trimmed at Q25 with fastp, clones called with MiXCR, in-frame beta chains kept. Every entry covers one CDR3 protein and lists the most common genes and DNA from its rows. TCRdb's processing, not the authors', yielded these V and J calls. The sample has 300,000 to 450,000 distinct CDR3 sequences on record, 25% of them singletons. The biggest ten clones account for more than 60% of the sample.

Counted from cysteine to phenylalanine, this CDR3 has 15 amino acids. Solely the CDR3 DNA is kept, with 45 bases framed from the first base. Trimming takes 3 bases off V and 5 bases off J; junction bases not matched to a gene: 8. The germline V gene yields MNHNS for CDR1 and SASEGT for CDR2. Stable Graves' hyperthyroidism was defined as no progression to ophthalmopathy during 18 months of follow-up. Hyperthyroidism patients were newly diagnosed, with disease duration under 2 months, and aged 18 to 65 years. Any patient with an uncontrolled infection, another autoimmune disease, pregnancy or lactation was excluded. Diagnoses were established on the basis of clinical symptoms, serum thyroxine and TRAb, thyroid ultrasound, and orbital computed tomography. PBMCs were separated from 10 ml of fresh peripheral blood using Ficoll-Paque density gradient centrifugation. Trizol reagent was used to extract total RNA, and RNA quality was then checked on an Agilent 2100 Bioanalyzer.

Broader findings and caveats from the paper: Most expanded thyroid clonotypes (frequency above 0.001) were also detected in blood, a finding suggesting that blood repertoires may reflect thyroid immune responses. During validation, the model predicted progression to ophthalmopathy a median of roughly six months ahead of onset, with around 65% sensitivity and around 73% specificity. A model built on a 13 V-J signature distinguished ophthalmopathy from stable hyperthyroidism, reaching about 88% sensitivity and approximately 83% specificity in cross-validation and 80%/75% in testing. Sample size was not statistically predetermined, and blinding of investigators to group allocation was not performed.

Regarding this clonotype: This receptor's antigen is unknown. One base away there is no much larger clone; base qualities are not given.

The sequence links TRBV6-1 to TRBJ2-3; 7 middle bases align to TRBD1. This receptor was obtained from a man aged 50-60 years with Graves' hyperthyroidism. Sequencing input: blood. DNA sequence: TGTGCCAGCAGTGACTGGACAGGCTCTAGAGATACGCAGTATTTT. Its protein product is CASSDWTGSRDTQYF.